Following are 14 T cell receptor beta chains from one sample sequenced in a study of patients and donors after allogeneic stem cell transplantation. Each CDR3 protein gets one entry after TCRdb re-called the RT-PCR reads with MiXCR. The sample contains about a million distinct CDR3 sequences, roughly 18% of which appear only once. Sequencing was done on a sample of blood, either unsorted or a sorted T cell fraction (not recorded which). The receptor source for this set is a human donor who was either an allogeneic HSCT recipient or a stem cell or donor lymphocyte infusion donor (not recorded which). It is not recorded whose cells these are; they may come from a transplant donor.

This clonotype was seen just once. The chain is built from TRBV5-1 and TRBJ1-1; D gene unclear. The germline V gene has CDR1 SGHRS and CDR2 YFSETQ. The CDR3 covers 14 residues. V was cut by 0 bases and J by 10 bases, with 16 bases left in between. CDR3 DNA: TGCGCCAGCAGCTTGGACCAGTGGGTGGAGGGAGCTTTCTTT. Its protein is CASSLDQWVEGAFF.

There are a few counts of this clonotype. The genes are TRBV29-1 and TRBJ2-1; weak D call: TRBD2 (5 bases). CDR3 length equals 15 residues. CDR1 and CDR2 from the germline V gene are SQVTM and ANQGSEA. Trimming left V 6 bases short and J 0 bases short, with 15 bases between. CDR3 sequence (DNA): TGCAGCGTCCACCCGGCGGGCGTCTCCTACAATGAGCAGTTCTTC. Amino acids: CSVHPAGVSYNEQFF.

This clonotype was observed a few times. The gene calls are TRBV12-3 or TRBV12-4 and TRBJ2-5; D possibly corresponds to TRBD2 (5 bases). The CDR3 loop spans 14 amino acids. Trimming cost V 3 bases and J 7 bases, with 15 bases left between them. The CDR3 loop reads CASSLRELSGTQYF. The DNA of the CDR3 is TGTGCCAGCAGTTTGAGGGAGCTATCCGGGACCCAGTACTTC.

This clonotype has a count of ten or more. CDR3 residues: CASTEGGSHSYNEQFF. CDR3 DNA sequence: TGTGCCAGCACCGAAGGGGGGAGTCACTCCTACAATGAGCAGTTCTTC. The rearrangement links TRBV12-3 or TRBV12-4 to TRBJ2-1, with D possibly called TRBD1 or TRBD2 (6 bases each). The CDR3 length is 16 residues. Deletions cut 7 bases from V and 0 bases from J, with 16 bases between.

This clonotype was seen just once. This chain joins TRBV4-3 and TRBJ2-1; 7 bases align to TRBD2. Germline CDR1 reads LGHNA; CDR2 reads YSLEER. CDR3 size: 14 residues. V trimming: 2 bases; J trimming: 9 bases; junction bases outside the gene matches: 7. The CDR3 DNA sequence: TGCGCCAGCAGCCAACTGACTAGCACAACTGAGCAGTTCTTC. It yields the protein CASSQLTSTTEQFF.

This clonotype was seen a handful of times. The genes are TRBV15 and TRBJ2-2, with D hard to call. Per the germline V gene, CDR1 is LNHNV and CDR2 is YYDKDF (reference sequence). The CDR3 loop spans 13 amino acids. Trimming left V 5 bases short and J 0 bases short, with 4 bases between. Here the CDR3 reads CATSLTNTGELFF. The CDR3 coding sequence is TGTGCCACCAGCCTGACGAACACCGGGGAGCTGTTTTTT.

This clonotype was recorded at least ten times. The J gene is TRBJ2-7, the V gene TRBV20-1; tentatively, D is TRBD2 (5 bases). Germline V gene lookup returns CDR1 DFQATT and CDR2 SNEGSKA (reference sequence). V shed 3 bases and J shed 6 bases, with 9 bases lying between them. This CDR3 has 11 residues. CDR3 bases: TGCAGTGCTAGGACTACTACCGAGCAGTACTTC. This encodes CSARTTTEQYF.

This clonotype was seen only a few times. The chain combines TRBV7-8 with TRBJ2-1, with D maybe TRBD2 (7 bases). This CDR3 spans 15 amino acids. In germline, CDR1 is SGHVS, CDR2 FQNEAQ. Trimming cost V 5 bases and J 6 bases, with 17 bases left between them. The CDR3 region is CASSPHGGAVNEQFF. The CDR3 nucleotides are TGTGCCAGCAGCCCCCATGGGGGGGCGGTCAATGAGCAGTTCTTC.

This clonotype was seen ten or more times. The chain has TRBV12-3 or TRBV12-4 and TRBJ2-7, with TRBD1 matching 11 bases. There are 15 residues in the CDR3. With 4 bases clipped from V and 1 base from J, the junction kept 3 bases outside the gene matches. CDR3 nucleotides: TGTGCCAGCAGTTCATGGGACAGGGGGTCCTACGAGCAGTACTTC. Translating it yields CASSSWDRGSYEQYF.

The CDR3 loop reads CASSSGLAGGFADTQYF. CDR3 bases: TGTGCCAGCAGCTCAGGACTAGCGGGGGGGTTCGCAGATACGCAGTATTTT. This chain connects TRBV9 to TRBJ2-3; 15 positions match TRBD2. The CDR3 is made up of 17 amino acids. Germline V gene data show CDR1 as SGDLS and CDR2 as YYNGEE. After removal of 4 bases from V and 4 bases from J, the junction contained 7 bases not matched to a gene.

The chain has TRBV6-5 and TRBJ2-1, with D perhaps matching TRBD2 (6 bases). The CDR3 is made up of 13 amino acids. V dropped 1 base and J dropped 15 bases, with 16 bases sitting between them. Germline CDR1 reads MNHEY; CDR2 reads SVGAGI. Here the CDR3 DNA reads TGTGCCAGCAGTTACTTCCGGGACTCCGACCGGTTCTTC. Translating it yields CASSYFRDSDRFF.

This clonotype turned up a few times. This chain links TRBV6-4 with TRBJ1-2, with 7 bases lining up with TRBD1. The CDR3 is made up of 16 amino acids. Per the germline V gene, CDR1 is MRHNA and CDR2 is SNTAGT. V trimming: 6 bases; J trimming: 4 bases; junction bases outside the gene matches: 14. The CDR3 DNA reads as TGTGCCAGCAGACCGGTGGGGACAGATTATTTCTATGGCTACACCTTC. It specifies CASRPVGTDYFYGYTF.

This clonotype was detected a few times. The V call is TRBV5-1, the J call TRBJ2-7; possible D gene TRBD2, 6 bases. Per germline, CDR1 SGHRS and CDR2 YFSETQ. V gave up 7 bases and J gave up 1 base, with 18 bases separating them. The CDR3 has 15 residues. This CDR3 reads CASHPGTSSSYEQYF. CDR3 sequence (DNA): TGCGCCAGCCACCCCGGGACTTCTTCTTCCTACGAGCAGTACTTC.

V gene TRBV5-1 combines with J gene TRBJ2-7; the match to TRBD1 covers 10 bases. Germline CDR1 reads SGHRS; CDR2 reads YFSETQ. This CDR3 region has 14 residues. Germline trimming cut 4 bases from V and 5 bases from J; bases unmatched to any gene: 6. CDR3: CASSPWTGGNEQYF. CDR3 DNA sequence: TGCGCCAGCAGCCCATGGACAGGGGGTAACGAGCAGTACTTC.